The source of this T cell receptor beta chain is a study of blood T cell repertoires in COVID-19 (dated by TCRdb to 2020 to 2021). Notes on the research overall: Collaborator samples came from the United States, Italy and Spain and covered acute and convalescent phases of COVID-19. The dataset comprised deeply sampled blood TCRbeta repertoires from subjects exposed to, actively infected with, or recovered from COVID-19. The sample metadata nearly always contained a de-identified subject ID, COVID-19 status, age in years and sex. The samples were drawn from two sources: the first 160 participants of the ongoing ImmuneRACE study, and 1,254 subjects contributed by 6 global collaborators. The material from the prospective study consisted of cDNA or gDNA derived from T cells, B-cell-depleted T cells, or PBMCs. The repertoires were released in a freely available public database intended as a resource for research on the immune response to SARS-CoV-2. Where available, HLA class I and class II types were obtained from metadata supplied by the sample provider rather than from assay-based typing. Points the paper makes about the study in general: How much clinical and demographic metadata was included differed by source and by participant, and the metadata was provided uncurated.

As concerns this clone: Its antigen specificity is not known. It has no much larger one-base neighbor in the sample; base qualities were not kept.

TCRbeta CDR3 regions were amplified from genomic DNA using the immunoSEQ Assay, a bias-controlled multiplex PCR. Per the original workflow: Within the assay, amplification of reference gene primers was used to estimate how many nucleated cells each sample contained. To quantify the absolute abundance of each unique TCRbeta CDR3 rearrangement, sequence reads were collapsed and filtered. For each sample, productive Simpson clonality was calculated by taking the square root of Simpson's diversity index across productive rearrangements. The source is immuneACCESS, and TCRdb retained only in-frame sequences with V and J called. Part of the clones is not carried over; for the studies checked, unresolved V genes explain less than half of this, and the remainder is unexplained. V and J calls and clone size are as listed in that table; D and trimming were resolved from the DNA. The table for this sample lists roughly 150,000 clones; 80% to 90% of them were counted only once. Under 3.5% of the sample is held by the ten biggest clonotypes.

At one collaborating source in Seattle, patients were enrolled during active infection and were followed longitudinally through the course of disease. Collaborating institutions collected whole blood in K2EDTA tubes following their own protocols. For TCRbeta analysis, collaborators shipped samples in one of three forms: frozen whole blood, isolated PBMCs, or DNA extracted from either of those sample types. This TCR was sampled from a woman aged 80 or older with COVID-19, enrolled during active disease. Sequencing input: peripheral blood.

The bases read TGTGCCAGCAGTTTAAGGGGACAGGGGATCGTTTACGAGCAGTACTTC. Translated, it gives CASSLRGQGIVYEQYF. This chain joins TRBV27 to TRBJ2-7, and 10 junction bases match TRBD1. V is trimmed back by 2 bases and J by 4 bases, and the junction contains 8 bases that no gene match accounts for. Measured from the cysteine to the phenylalanine, the CDR3 is 16 residues long. Only the CDR3 region is kept as DNA, spanning 48 bases read in frame from base 1. CDR1 is given as MNHEY and CDR2 as SMNVEV, both from the germline V gene (reference sequence).